What follows are 23 T cell receptor beta chains derived from one specimen sequenced in a study of Graves' ophthalmopathy and Graves' hyperthyroidism. The authors amplified TCR beta CDR3 regions, and they did so from RNA transcripts for repertoire sequencing. First-round RT-PCR used HTBI primers; second-round multiplex PCR followed. TCRdb processed the multiplex PCR reads anew with MiXCR; each CDR3 protein has one entry. The sample carries around 660,000 distinct CDR3 sequences, about 41% recorded once. The sample was peripheral blood. These TCRs come from an adult man with Graves' ophthalmopathy.

The chain uses TRBV10-3 and TRBJ2-7, with TRBD2 matching 8 bases. In germline, CDR1 is ENHRY, CDR2 SYGVKD. V lost 10 bases to trimming and J lost 6 bases; unmatched junction nucleotides: 23. CDR3 size: 17 residues. CDR3 DNA sequence: TGTGCCAGCAGGAATGGTATAGGGACTAGGGGTTTCGCCGAGCAGTACTTC. Its translation: CASRNGIGTRGFAEQYF.

This clonotype was seen repeatedly, ten times or more. CDR3 amino acids: CAAVKYRGRNTEAFF. In DNA form, the CDR3 reads TGTGCCGCTGTGAAATATCGGGGGCGGAACACTGAAGCTTTCTTT. V is TRBV7-2 and J is TRBJ1-1, with D maybe TRBD1 (6 bases). Trimming took 11 bases from V and 1 from J, leaving 20 bases between them. Per germline, CDR1 SGHTA and CDR2 FQGNSA. The CDR3 has 15 residues. The whole variable domain, filled in from reference TRBV7-2 and TRBJ1-1, reads GAGVSQSPSNKVTEKGKDVELRCDPISGHTALYWYRQSLGQGLEFLIYFQGNSAPDKSGLPSDRFSAERTGGSVSTLTIQRTQQEDSAVYLCAAVKYRGRNTEAFFGQGTRLTVV.

CDR3 DNA: TGCAGCGTCTGGACAGGGGATCGGTATGGCTACACCTTC. Protein: CSVWTGDRYGYTF. The chain has TRBV29-1 and TRBJ1-2; 9 bases fit TRBD1. CDR3 size: 13 residues. In germline, CDR1 is SQVTM, CDR2 ANQGSEA. The V and J ends lost 6 bases and 5 bases, in that order; junction bases with no gene match: 7.

The rearrangement links TRBV2 to TRBJ1-1, with D hard to call. The CDR3 is 14 amino acids. Germline CDR1 reads SNHLY; CDR2 reads FYNNEI. V dropped 8 bases and J dropped 0 bases, with 13 bases sitting between them. CDR3 region: CASVQRQLNTEAFF. The CDR3 nucleotides read TGTGCCAGCGTGCAGAGGCAGTTGAACACTGAAGCTTTCTTT.

The V call is TRBV4-1, the J call TRBJ1-1; 9 bases map to TRBD1. The V segment lost 3 bases and the J segment 6 bases; nucleotides outside the gene matches: 8. This CDR3 contains 15 residues. Germline loops: CDR1 MGHRA, CDR2 YSYEKL. The CDR3 bases are TGCGCCAGCAGCCACAGGACAGGGGAGAATTCTGAAGCTTTCTTT. Protein product: CASSHRTGENSEAFF.

This sequence joins TRBV9 and TRBJ1-5, with 7 positions matching TRBD1. The CDR3 runs 12 residues. CDR1 is SGDLS, CDR2 YYNGEE, per germline. CDR3 amino acids: CAPQGNNQPQHF. DNA for the CDR3: TGTGCGCCACAGGGGAACAATCAGCCCCAGCATTTT.

This clonotype was seen only a few times. The chain couples TRBV11-3 to TRBJ2-5, with D possibly being TRBD2 (8 bases). Germline CDR1 is SGHNT and CDR2 is YENEEA. Between the trimmed V and J ends, which lost 5 bases and 4 bases, there was a span of 20 bases. This CDR3 contains 16 residues. Here the CDR3 DNA reads TGTGCCAGCAGCCGCTCAGTTAGCGGGGACAGAGAGACCCAGTACTTC. Translation gives CASSRSVSGDRETQYF.

This clonotype was seen many times. The chain couples TRBV2 to TRBJ1-2; no firm D call. CDR3 size: 16 residues. Trimming pared 2 bases from V and 2 bases from J, leaving 15 bases between. Germline V CDR1 and CDR2: SNHLY, FYNNEI. DNA for the CDR3: TGTGCCAGCAGTGAATACCCCGATGCCTCCAACTATGGCTACACCTTC. Translating it yields CASSEYPDASNYGYTF.

The rearrangement uses TRBV20-1 and TRBJ1-4; 7 nucleotides match TRBD1. CDR1 DFQATT and CDR2 SNEGSKA come from the germline V gene (reference sequence). CDR3 length: 13 residues. The trim removed 1 base at V and 7 bases at J, leaving 3 bases unmatched. CDR3 DNA sequence: TGCAGTGCTAGAGTTACAGGGGTTGAAAAACTGTTTTTT. It encodes CSARVTGVEKLFF.

This clonotype was picked up many times. V and J are TRBV6-1 and TRBJ2-7; perhaps TRBD1 as D (6 bases). This CDR3 comprises 14 residues. Germline V gene data show CDR1 as MNHNS and CDR2 as SASEGT. V was pared by 1 base and J by 5 bases, with 12 bases between. CDR3 in amino acids: CASSEGTEGDEQYF. CDR3 nucleotides: TGTGCCAGCAGTGAAGGGACAGAAGGTGACGAGCAGTACTTC.

This clonotype appeared many times. The rearrangement uses TRBV19 and TRBJ1-2; 8 bases line up with TRBD1. The CDR3 loop spans 13 amino acids. The V segment lost 1 base and the J segment 6 bases; nucleotides outside the gene matches: 1. CDR1 and CDR2 (germline): LNHDA, SQIVND (reference sequence). The CDR3 is CASSIVDRDGYTF. The DNA of the CDR3 is TGTGCCAGTAGTATAGTGGACAGGGATGGCTACACCTTC.

J is TRBJ1-5 and V is TRBV19, with D possibly TRBD1 on 6 matching bases. Trimming removed 3 bases from V and 8 bases from J, with 23 bases in between. CDR1 and CDR2 (germline): LNHDA, SQIVND (reference sequence). This CDR3 has 17 residues. The CDR3 DNA is TGTGCCAGTAGTATTTATTGGGACACCCGTCTTGAGGAGCCCCAGCATTTT. Protein product: CASSIYWDTRLEEPQHF.

The CDR3 region is CASSESNSEHQPQHF. The CDR3 nucleotides read TGCGCCAGCAGTGAGTCGAACAGCGAACATCAGCCCCAGCATTTT. The chain uses TRBV10-1 and TRBJ1-5; D unclear. The germline V gene encodes CDR1 WNHNN and CDR2 SYGVQD (reference sequence). The CDR3 consists of 15 residues. Between the trimmed V and J ends, which lost 0 bases and 5 bases, there was a span of 11 bases.

Comment on this clonotype: Mismatch with germline at one junction end may stem from a read error. The rearrangement links TRBV29-1 to TRBJ2-6, with a weak D call TRBD1 (6 bases). This CDR3 has 10 amino acids. CDR1 is SQVTM and CDR2 is ANQGSEA in the germline V gene. The CDR3 DNA is TGCAGCGTTGTCAGGGGAACTGAAGCTTTC. It is translated as CSVVRGTEAF.

In its sample, this clonotype was seen many times. The chain recombines TRBV20-1 with TRBJ2-2; D gene unclear. V lost 2 bases and J 1 base, leaving 5 bases between the germline ends. Per germline, CDR1 DFQATT and CDR2 SNEGSKA (reference sequence). The CDR3 has 13 residues. The CDR3 DNA sequence: TGCAGTGCTAGAACGGAGAACACCGGGGAGCTGTTTTTT. Its protein is CSARTENTGELFF.

This clonotype was seen only a few times. The rearrangement links TRBV10-3 to TRBJ2-5; tentative D call: TRBD2 (5 bases). The V and J ends lost 0 bases and 5 bases respectively, with 10 bases between them. This CDR3 region has 14 residues. CDR1 and CDR2 (germline): ENHRY, SYGVKD. The CDR3 coding sequence is TGTGCCATCAGTGAGTCTTCTGGGGAGGAGACCCAGTACTTC. Translated: CAISESSGEETQYF.

The CDR3 is CASSSGTPFTGELFF. The CDR3, as DNA: TGTGCCAGCAGCTCTGGGACTCCCTTCACCGGGGAGCTGTTTTTT. The chain couples TRBV7-9 to TRBJ2-2; D possibly corresponds to TRBD2 (6 bases). V lost 4 bases, J lost 4 bases, and 13 bases lay in between. The CDR3 has 15 residues. CDR1 and CDR2 from the germline V gene are SEHNR and FQNEAQ (reference sequence).

The V call is TRBV7-7, the J call TRBJ2-5; 7 bases map to TRBD2. Germline V lookup: CDR1 SSHAT, CDR2 FNYEAQ (reference sequence). The CDR3 extends over 14 amino acids. The CDR3 bases are TGTGCTAGCCGCCTAGCGGCCGTCGGAGAGACCCAGTACTTC. Residues: CASRLAAVGETQYF. Full variable domain (rest looked up from reference TRBV7-7 and TRBJ2-5): GAGVSQSPRYKVTKRGQDVTLRCDPISSHATLYWYQQALGQGPEFLTYFNYEAQPDKSGLPSDRFSAERPEGSISTLTIQRTEQRDSAMYRCASRLAAVGETQYFGPGTRLLVL.

This chain uses TRBV15 with TRBJ2-3; tentative D call: TRBD1 (6 bases). This CDR3 has 15 residues. Germline V gives CDR1 LNHNV, CDR2 YYDKDF (reference sequence). Deletions cut 3 bases from V and 1 base from J, with 11 bases between. CDR3 DNA: TGTGCCACCAGCAGTACGGACAGACGCACAGATACGCAGTATTTT. It translates to CATSSTDRRTDTQYF.

The CDR3 DNA is TGTGCCAGTAGTATAGATCTAGCGGGGAGTAATGGGGAGCTGTTTTTT. Its protein product is CASSIDLAGSNGELFF. The chain combines TRBV19 with TRBJ2-2; TRBD2 agrees at 9 bases. The CDR3 is 16 amino acids. Per the germline V gene, CDR1 is LNHDA and CDR2 is SQIVND (reference sequence). With 0 bases clipped from V and 8 bases from J, the junction kept 7 bases outside the gene matches.

This clonotype was detected ten times or more. This chain connects TRBV7-8 to TRBJ1-2, with TRBD1 matching over 7 bases. Germline CDR1 SGHVS, CDR2 FQNEAQ. The length of the CDR3 is 14 residues. The V and J ends lost 3 bases and 4 bases, in that order; junction bases with no gene match: 5. The CDR3 sequence: CASSLVTGAYGYTF. CDR3 nucleotides: TGTGCCAGCAGCTTGGTTACAGGGGCCTATGGCTACACCTTC.

The chain is built from TRBV5-6 and TRBJ2-7; the match to TRBD2 covers 7 bases. Germline lookup yields CDR1 SGHDT and CDR2 YYEEEE. J gave up 0 bases and V 4 bases, and 7 bases lay outside the gene matches. This CDR3 region has 15 residues. CDR3 in DNA: TGTGCCAGCAGCGTCTCCGGGACTAACTCCTACGAGCAGTACTTC. Its protein is CASSVSGTNSYEQYF.

The chain has TRBV20-1 and TRBJ2-5; 15 nucleotides agree with TRBD2. CDR1 and CDR2 from the germline V gene are DFQATT and SNEGSKA (reference sequence). J lost 4 bases, V lost 2 bases, and 8 bases had no gene match. This CDR3 contains 17 residues. The CDR3 DNA reads TGCAGTGCTAGAAGAAGGACTAGCGGGAGGGCCTCAGAGACCCAGTACTTC. Translated, it gives CSARRRTSGRASETQYF.